This TCR beta chain was retrieved from a study of siplizumab effects on memory and regulatory T cells. Study conclusions and caveats: The suppressive capacity of proliferating Tregs from siplizumab cultures remained unconfirmed.

TCRdb keeps only in-frame clones here, not all; method: immunoSEQ multiplex PCR. The sample carries about 100,000 clones, 75% to 95% recorded once. Germline-derived CDR1 and CDR2 are SGHDT and YYEEEE. V lost 2 bases, J lost 5 bases, and 10 bases stayed unmatched. CDR3 length: 16 residues. Remarks on this clone: Its cognate antigen is unknown.

This sequence was found in a human donor in good health. The chain couples TRBV5-6 to TRBJ2-7; 10 bases fit TRBD2. Source material: CD4+ T cells sorted from blood. DNA for the CDR3: TGTGCCAGCAGCTTCACTAGCGGGGCCCCGTCGGACGAGCAGTACTTC. This sequence encodes CASSFTSGAPSDEQYF.